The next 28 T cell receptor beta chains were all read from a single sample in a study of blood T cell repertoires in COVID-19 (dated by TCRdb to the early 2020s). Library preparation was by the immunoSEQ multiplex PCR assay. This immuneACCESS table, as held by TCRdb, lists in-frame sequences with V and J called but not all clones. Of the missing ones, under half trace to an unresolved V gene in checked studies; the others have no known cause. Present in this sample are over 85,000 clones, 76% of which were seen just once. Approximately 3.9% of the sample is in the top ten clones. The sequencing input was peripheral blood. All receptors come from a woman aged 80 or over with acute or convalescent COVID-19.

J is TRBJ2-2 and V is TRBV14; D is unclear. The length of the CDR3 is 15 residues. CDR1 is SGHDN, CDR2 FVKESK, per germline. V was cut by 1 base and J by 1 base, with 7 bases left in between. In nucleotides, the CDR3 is TGTGCCAGCAGCCAAGCTTACTTGAACACCGGGGAGCTGTTTTTT. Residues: CASSQAYLNTGELFF.

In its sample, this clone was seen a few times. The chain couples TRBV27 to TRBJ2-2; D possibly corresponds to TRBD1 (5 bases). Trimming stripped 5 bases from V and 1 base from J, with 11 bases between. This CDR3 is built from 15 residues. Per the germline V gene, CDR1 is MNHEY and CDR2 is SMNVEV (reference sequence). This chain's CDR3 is CASSQPGQNTGELFF. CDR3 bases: TGTGCCAGCAGTCAACCAGGACAGAACACCGGGGAGCTGTTTTTT.

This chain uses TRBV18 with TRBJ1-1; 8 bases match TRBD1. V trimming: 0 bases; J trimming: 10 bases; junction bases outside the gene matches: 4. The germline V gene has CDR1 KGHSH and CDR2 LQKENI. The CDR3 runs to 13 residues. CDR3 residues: CASSPPTGVGAFF. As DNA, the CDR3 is TGTGCCAGCTCACCACCGACAGGGGTAGGAGCTTTCTTT.

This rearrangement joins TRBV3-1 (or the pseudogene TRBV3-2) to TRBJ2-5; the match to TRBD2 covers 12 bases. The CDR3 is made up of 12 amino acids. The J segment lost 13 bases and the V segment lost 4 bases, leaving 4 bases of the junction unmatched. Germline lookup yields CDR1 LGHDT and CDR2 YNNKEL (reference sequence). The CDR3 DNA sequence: TGTGCCAGCAGCCTGACTAGCGGGGGATTGTACTTC. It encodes CASSLTSGGLYF.

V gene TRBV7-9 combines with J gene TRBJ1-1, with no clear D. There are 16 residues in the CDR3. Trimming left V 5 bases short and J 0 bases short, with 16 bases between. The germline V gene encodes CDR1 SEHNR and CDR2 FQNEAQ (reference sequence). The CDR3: CASSPSGQALNTEAFF. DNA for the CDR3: TGTGCCAGCAGCCCCAGTGGGCAGGCTCTGAACACTGAAGCTTTCTTT.

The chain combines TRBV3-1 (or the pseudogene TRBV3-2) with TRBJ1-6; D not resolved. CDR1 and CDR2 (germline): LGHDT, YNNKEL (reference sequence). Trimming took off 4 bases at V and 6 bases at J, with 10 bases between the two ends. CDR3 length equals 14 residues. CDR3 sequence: CASSRRQTNSPLHF. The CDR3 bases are TGTGCCAGCAGCCGCAGGCAAACTAATTCACCCCTCCACTTT.

In DNA form, the CDR3 reads TGTGCCAGCAGCCAAAGTGTGCTGTCTAGCGGCTCCTACGAGCAGTACTTC. The encoded protein is CASSQSVLSSGSYEQYF. The gene calls are TRBV4-2 and TRBJ2-7; 7 bases match TRBD2. Trimming cost V 2 bases and J 0 bases; bases outside gene matches: 10. The CDR3 sequence is 17 residues long. Germline V gives CDR1 LGHNA, CDR2 YNFKEQ.

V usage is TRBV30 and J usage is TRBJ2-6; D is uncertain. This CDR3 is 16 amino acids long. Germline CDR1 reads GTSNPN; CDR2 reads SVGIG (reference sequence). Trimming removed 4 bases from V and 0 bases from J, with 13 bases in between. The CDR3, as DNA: TGTGCCTGGACCACCTCAACCTACTCTGGGGCCAACGTCCTGACTTTC. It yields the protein CAWTTSTYSGANVLTF.

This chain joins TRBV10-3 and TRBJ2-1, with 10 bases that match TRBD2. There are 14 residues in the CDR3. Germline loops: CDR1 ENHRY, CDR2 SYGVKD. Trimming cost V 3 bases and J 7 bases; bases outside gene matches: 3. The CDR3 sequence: CAISEAGGPNEQFF. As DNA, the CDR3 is TGTGCCATCAGTGAAGCGGGAGGGCCGAATGAGCAGTTCTTC.

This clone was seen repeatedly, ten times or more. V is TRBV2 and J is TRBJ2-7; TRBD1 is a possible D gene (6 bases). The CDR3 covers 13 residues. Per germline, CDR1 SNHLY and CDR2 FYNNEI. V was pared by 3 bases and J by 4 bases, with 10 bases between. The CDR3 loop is CASSDGTRYEQYF. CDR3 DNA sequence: TGTGCCAGCAGTGACGGGACACGGTACGAGCAGTACTTC.

The CDR3: CAISESPYGTNYGYTF. The CDR3 nucleotides are TGTGCCATCAGTGAGTCACCTTATGGGACAAACTATGGCTACACCTTC. V is TRBV10-3 and J is TRBJ1-2; weak D call: TRBD1 (6 bases). This CDR3 comprises 16 residues. V lost 0 bases and J lost 2, with 13 bases in between. Germline V gene sequence: CDR1 ENHRY, CDR2 SYGVKD.

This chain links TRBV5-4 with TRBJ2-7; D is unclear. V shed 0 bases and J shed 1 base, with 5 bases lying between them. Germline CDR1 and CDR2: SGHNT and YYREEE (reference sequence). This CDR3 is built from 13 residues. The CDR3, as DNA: TGTGCCAGCAGCTTGGCACAGTCCTACGAGCAGTACTTC. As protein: CASSLAQSYEQYF.

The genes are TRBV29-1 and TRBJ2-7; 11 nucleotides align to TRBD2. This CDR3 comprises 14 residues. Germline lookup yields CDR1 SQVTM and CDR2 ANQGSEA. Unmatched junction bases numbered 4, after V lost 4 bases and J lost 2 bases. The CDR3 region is CSVALAGGPYEQYF. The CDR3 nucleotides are TGCAGCGTTGCCTTAGCGGGAGGGCCCTACGAGCAGTACTTC.

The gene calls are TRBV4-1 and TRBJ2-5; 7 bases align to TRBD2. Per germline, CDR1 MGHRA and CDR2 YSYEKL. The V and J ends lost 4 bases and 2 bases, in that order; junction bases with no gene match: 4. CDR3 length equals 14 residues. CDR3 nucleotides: TGCGCCAGCAGCCTCCGACTAGCTCAAGAGACCCAGTACTTC. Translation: CASSLRLAQETQYF.

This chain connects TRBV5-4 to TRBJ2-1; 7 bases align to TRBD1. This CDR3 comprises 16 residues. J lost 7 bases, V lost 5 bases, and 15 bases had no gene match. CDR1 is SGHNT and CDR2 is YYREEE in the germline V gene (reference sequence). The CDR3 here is CASSRTGQQTRNEQFF. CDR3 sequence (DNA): TGTGCCAGCAGTCGGACGGGACAGCAGACAAGAAATGAGCAGTTCTTC.

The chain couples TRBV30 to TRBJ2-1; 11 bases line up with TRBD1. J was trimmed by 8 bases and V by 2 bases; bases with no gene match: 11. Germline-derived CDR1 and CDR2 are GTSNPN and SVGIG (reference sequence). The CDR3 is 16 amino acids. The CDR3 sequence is CAWSLPGQGAYDEQFF. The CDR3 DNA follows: TGTGCCTGGAGTCTTCCCGGACAGGGGGCATACGATGAGCAGTTCTTC. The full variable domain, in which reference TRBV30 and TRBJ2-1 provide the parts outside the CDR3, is SQTIHQWPATLVQPVGSPLSLECTVEGTSNPNLYWYRQAAGRGLQLLFYSVGIGQISSEVPQNLSASRPQDRQFILSSKKLLLSDSGFYLCAWSLPGQGAYDEQFFGPGTRLTVL.

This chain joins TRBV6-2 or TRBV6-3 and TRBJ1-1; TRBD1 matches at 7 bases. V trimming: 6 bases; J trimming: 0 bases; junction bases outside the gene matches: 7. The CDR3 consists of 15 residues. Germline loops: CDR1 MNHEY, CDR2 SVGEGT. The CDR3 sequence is CASSRRGQLNTEAFF. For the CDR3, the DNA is TGTGCCAGCAGCCGGAGGGGACAGTTGAACACTGAAGCTTTCTTT.

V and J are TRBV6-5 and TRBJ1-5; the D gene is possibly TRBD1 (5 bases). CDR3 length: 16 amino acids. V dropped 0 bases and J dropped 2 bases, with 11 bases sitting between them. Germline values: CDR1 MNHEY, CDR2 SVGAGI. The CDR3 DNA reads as TGTGCCAGCAGTTACTCAAGGGGTACGGGCAATCAGCCCCAGCATTTT. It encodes CASSYSRGTGNQPQHF.

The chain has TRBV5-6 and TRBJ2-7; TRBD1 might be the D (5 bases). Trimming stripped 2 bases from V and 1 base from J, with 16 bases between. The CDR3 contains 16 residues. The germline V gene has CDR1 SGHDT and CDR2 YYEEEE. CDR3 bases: TGTGCCAGCAGCTTATCCGCGACAGCACCTTCCTACGAGCAGTACTTC. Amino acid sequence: CASSLSATAPSYEQYF. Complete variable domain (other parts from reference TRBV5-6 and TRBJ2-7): DAGVTQSPTHLIKTRGQQVTLRCSPKSGHDTVSWYQQALGQGPQFIFQYYEEEERQRGNFPDRFSGHQFPNYSSELNVNALLLGDSALYLCASSLSATAPSYEQYFGPGTRLTVT.

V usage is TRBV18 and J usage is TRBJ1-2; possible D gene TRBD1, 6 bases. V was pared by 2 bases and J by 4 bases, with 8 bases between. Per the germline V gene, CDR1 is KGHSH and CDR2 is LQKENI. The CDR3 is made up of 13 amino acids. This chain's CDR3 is CASSPGTSYGYTF. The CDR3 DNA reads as TGTGCCAGCTCACCAGGGACATCCTATGGCTACACCTTC. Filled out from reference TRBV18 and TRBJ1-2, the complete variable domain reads NAGVMQNPRHLVRRRGQEARLRCSPMKGHSHVYWYRQLPEEGLKFMVYLQKENIIDESGMPKERFSAEFPKEGPSILRIQQVVRGDSAAYFCASSPGTSYGYTFGSGTRLTVV.

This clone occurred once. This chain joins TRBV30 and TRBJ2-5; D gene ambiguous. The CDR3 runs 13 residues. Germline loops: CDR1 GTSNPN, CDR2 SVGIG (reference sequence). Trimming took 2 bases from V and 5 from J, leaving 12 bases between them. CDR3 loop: CAWSPGRHETQYF. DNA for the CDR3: TGTGCCTGGAGTCCAGGCCGGCACGAGACCCAGTACTTC.

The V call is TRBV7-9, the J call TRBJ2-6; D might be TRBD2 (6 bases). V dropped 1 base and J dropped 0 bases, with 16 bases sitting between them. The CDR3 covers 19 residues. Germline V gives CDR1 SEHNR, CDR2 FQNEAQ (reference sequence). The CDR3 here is CASSLGQGLSLSGANVLTF. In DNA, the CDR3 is TGTGCCAGCAGCTTAGGGCAGGGACTCTCTCTCTCTGGGGCCAACGTCCTGACTTTC.

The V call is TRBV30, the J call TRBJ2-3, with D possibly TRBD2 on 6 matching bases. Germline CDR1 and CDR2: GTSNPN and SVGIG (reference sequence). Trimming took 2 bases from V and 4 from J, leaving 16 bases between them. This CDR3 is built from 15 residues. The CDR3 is CAWSRMTGRPDTQYF. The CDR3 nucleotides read TGTGCCTGGAGTCGAATGACCGGGAGACCAGATACGCAGTATTTT.

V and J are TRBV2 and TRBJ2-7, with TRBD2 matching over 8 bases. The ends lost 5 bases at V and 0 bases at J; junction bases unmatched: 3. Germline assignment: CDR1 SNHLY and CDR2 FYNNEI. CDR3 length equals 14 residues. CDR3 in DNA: TGTGCCAGCAGTCAAAGCGGGAGCTCCTACGAGCAGTACTTC. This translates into CASSQSGSSYEQYF.

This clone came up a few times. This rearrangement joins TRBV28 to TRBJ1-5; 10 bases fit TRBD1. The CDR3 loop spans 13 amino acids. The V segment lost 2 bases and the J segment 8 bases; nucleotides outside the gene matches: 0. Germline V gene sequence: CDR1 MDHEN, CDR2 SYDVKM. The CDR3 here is CASSLGTGEPQHF. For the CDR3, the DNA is TGTGCCAGCAGTTTAGGGACAGGGGAGCCCCAGCATTTT.

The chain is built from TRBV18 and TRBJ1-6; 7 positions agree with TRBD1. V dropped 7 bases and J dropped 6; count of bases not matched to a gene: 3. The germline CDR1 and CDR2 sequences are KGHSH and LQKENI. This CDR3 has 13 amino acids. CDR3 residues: CASWGQSNSPLHF. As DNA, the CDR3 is TGTGCCAGCTGGGGACAGAGTAATTCACCCCTCCACTTT.

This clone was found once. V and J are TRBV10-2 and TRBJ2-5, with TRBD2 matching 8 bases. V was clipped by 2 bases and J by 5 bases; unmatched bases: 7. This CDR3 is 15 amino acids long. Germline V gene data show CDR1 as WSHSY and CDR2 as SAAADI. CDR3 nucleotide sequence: TGCGCCAGCAGTGAGCTAGCGGGTAGACGGGAGACCCAGTACTTC. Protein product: CASSELAGRRETQYF.

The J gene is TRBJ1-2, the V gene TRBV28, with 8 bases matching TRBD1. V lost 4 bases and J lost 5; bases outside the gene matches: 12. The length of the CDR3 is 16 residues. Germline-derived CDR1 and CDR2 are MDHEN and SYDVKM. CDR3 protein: CASSSLWTGLGYGYTF. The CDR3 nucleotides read TGTGCCAGCAGTTCCCTTTGGACAGGGCTGGGGTATGGCTACACCTTC.